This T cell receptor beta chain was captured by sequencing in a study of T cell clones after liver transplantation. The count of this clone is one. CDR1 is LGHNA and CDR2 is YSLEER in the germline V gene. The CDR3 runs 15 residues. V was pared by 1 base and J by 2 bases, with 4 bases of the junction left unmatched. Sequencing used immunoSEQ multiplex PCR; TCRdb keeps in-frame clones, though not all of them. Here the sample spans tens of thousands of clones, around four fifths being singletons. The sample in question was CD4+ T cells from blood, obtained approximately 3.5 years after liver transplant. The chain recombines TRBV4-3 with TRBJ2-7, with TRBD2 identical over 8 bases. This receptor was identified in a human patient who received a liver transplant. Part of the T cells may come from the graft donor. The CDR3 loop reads CASSQVYGRAYEQYF. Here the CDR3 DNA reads TGCGCCAGCAGCCAAGTCTACGGGAGGGCCTACGAGCAGTACTTC.